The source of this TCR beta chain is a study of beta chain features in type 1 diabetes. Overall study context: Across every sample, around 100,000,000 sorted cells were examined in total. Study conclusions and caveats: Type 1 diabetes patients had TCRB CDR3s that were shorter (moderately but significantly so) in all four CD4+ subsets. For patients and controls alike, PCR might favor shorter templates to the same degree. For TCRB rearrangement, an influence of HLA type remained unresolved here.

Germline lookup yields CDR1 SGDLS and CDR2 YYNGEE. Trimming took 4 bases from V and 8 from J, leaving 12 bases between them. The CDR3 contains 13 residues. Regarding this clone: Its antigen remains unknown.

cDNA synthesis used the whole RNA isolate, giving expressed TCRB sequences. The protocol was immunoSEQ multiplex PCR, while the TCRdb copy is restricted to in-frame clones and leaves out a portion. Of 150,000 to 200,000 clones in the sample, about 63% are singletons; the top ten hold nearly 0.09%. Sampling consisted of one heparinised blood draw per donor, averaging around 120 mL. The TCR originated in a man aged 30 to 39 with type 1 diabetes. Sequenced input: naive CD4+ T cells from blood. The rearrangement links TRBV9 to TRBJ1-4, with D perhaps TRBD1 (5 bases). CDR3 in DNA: TGTGCCAGCAGCCCGGGGACGGGGGAAAAACTGTTTTTT. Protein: CASSPGTGEKLFF.